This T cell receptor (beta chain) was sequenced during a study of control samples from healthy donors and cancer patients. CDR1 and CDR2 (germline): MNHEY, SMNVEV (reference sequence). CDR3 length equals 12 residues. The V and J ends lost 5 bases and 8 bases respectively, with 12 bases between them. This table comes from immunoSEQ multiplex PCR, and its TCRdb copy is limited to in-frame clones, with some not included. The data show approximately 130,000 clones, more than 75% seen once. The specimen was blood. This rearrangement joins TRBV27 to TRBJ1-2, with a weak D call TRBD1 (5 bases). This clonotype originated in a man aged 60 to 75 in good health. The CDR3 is CASSPTGTGYTF. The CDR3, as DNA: TGTGCCAGCAGTCCCACGGGGACGGGCTACACCTTC.